Detailed here is one T cell receptor (beta chain). Its antigen remains unidentified. The donors, all healthy, were Caucasians living in Russia, aged about 6 to 95. The data derive from a study of blood T cells in healthy people across ages. The CDR3 runs 14 residues. Germline V CDR1 and CDR2: SSHAT, FNYEAQ (reference sequence). The germline V and J ends were trimmed by 5 bases and 8 bases, with 16 bases remaining between them. The second PCR ran about 7 to 12 cycles with a sample-barcoded 5' primer and J-beta primers. TCRdb redid the calling of the 5' RACE reads with MiXCR, one entry per CDR3 protein. This table has 700,000 to 950,000 distinct CDR3 sequences, approximately 43% appearing once. The study, taken as a whole, reports: Samples with more naive T cells showed higher observed beta diversity.

This clonotype originated in a woman aged 60 to 75 in good health. This chain connects TRBV7-7 to TRBJ2-1, with D maybe TRBD1 (6 bases). Sequencing was performed on blood. The CDR3 loop reads CASSAGSRGDEQFF. In nucleotides, the CDR3 is TGTGCCAGCAGCGCAGGATCCAGGGGAGATGAGCAGTTCTTC.